Shown below are 32 T cell receptor beta chains from a single sample sequenced in a study of T cells in Graves' hyperthyroidism and ophthalmopathy. RNA transcripts provided the source from which TCR beta CDR3 regions were amplified. HTBI primers were used for first-round RT-PCR of the TCR CDR3. TCRdb fed the multiplex PCR reads into MiXCR, producing one record per CDR3 protein. The sample holds roughly 400,000 distinct CDR3 sequences; around 25% are singletons and the top ten take around 79%. The sample consisted of blood. The receptors here all came from a man aged 50-60 years with Graves' hyperthyroidism.

This clonotype was found many times. The CDR3 here is CASSQDSGYTEAFF. The DNA of the CDR3 is TGTGCCAGCAGCCAAGACTCGGGATACACTGAAGCTTTCTTT. V and J are TRBV3-1 and TRBJ1-1; D unresolved. Germline V gene sequence: CDR1 LGHDT, CDR2 YNNKEL (reference sequence). V was trimmed by 0 bases and J by 3 bases, leaving 8 bases between them. This CDR3 contains 14 residues.

This chain links TRBV20-1 with TRBJ2-7; 9 bases match TRBD2. Trimming took 3 bases from V and 3 from J; bases not matched to a gene: 6. The CDR3 has 14 amino acids. Per the germline V gene, CDR1 is DFQATT and CDR2 is SNEGSKA (reference sequence). Here the CDR3 reads CSARDGGRVYEQYF. DNA of the CDR3: TGCAGTGCTAGGGACGGCGGGAGGGTCTACGAGCAGTACTTC.

In this sample, this clonotype turned up a few times. This rearrangement joins TRBV20-1 to TRBJ1-1; TRBD1 agrees at 7 bases. Unmatched junction bases numbered 9, after V lost 5 bases and J lost 0 bases. CDR3 size: 15 residues. Germline loops: CDR1 DFQATT, CDR2 SNEGSKA (reference sequence). CDR3 region: CSAPTGTLMNTEAFF. The CDR3 DNA reads TGCAGTGCTCCGACAGGGACACTCATGAACACTGAAGCTTTCTTT.

The genes are TRBV29-1 and TRBJ1-1; D possibly corresponds to TRBD1 (6 bases). Looked up from germline, CDR1 is SQVTM and CDR2 is ANQGSEA. Trimming removed 7 bases at V and 10 bases at J, with 16 bases between. The CDR3 has 11 residues. CDR3 sequence reads: CSARDNPTAFF. The CDR3 DNA reads as TGCAGCGCTAGGGACAACCCGACAGCTTTCTTT. The full variable domain, its missing parts supplied by reference TRBV29-1 and TRBJ1-1, is SAVISQKPSRDICQRGTSLTIQCQVDSQVTMMFWYRQQPGQSLTLIATANQGSEATYESGFVIDKFPISRPNLTFSTLTVSNMSPEDSSIYLCSARDNPTAFFGQGTRLTVV.

This clonotype was seen more than once but under ten times. The chain combines TRBV20-1 with TRBJ1-1; D might be TRBD1 (5 bases). The ends were cut back, 6 bases at V and 1 base at J, with 12 bases in the middle. Germline V gene lookup returns CDR1 DFQATT and CDR2 SNEGSKA (reference sequence). This CDR3 region has 13 residues. CDR3 nucleotide sequence: TGCAGTGCCAGGCGGACACGGAACACTGAAGCTTTCTTT. Amino acid sequence: CSARRTRNTEAFF.

V and J are TRBV3-1 and TRBJ2-1; D uncertain. The CDR3 spans 11 residues. V dropped 6 bases and J dropped 8 bases, with 8 bases sitting between them. Germline V lookup: CDR1 LGHDT, CDR2 YNNKEL (reference sequence). The CDR3 coding sequence is TGTGCCAGCAGTTACGAGTATGAGCAGTTCTTC. Amino acid sequence: CASSYEYEQFF.

The gene calls are TRBV29-1 and TRBJ2-1; TRBD2 aligns across 14 bases. Germline assignment: CDR1 SQVTM and CDR2 ANQGSEA. V trimming: 4 bases; J trimming: 4 bases; junction bases outside the gene matches: 3. The CDR3 sequence is 15 residues long. This CDR3 is CSVARLAGGYNEQFF. CDR3 nucleotides: TGCAGCGTTGCAAGACTAGCGGGAGGGTACAATGAGCAGTTCTTC.

This chain joins TRBV5-1 and TRBJ2-5; 7 bases line up with TRBD2. The CDR3 runs 15 residues. V lost 2 bases and J lost 5; bases outside the gene matches: 9. The germline V gene encodes CDR1 SGHRS and CDR2 YFSETQ. The CDR3 coding sequence is TGCGCCAGCAGCTTCTCTAGCGGAATGACGGAGACCCAGTACTTC. Its translation is CASSFSSGMTETQYF.

The genes are TRBV27 and TRBJ2-5; the match to TRBD2 covers 9 bases. The CDR3 is made up of 13 amino acids. V gave up 5 bases and J gave up 2 bases; unmatched junction bases: 0. CDR1 is MNHEY, CDR2 SMNVEV, per germline (reference sequence). CDR3 sequence (DNA): TGTGCCAGCAGTGGACTAGCGCAAGAGACCCAGTACTTC. It encodes CASSGLAQETQYF.

The chain recombines TRBV10-2 with TRBJ2-7; TRBD1 matches at 10 bases. The germline V gene encodes CDR1 WSHSY and CDR2 SAAADI. Losses at the gene ends were 7 bases for V and 6 bases for J; bases not matched to a gene: 12. The CDR3 has 15 residues. The CDR3 loop is CASKLKAGTGVEQYF. In DNA, the CDR3 is TGCGCCAGCAAACTAAAAGCCGGGACAGGGGTCGAGCAGTACTTC.

The chain couples TRBV5-5 to TRBJ2-7; D is possibly TRBD1 or TRBD2 (5 bases each). The CDR3 covers 14 residues. Trimming removed 2 bases from V and 5 bases from J, with 14 bases in between. In germline, CDR1 is SGHKS, CDR2 YYEKEE (reference sequence). This CDR3 is CASSFQWGSDEQYF. DNA for the CDR3: TGTGCCAGCAGCTTCCAGTGGGGGAGCGACGAGCAGTACTTC.

This clonotype has at least ten counts. The chain couples TRBV28 to TRBJ2-7, with 11 bases fitting TRBD1. Looked up from germline, CDR1 is MDHEN and CDR2 is SYDVKM. CDR3 length: 15 residues. Germline trimming cut 7 bases from V and 5 bases from J; bases unmatched to any gene: 10. For the CDR3, the DNA is TGTGCCAGCAACCATGGACAGGGGGCAGTCAACGAGCAGTACTTC. Its translation: CASNHGQGAVNEQYF.

This clonotype was detected many times. The genes are TRBV6-1 and TRBJ2-7; perhaps TRBD1 as D (6 bases). The CDR3 extends over 14 amino acids. V lost 6 bases and J lost 2, with 14 bases in between. Germline lookup yields CDR1 MNHNS and CDR2 SASEGT. As DNA, the CDR3 is TGTGCCAGCAGACCGATCCGGGACACCTACGAGCAGTACTTC. This codes for CASRPIRDTYEQYF.

Ten or more counts support this clonotype. The chain has TRBV7-2 and TRBJ1-1; TRBD1 might be the D (5 bases). The length of the CDR3 is 12 residues. V was cut by 9 bases and J by 3 bases, with 11 bases left in between. Germline values: CDR1 SGHTA, CDR2 FQGNSA. This CDR3 reads CASTRDDTEAFF. CDR3 DNA sequence: TGTGCCAGTACTCGGGACGACACTGAAGCTTTCTTT.

In this sample, this clonotype turned up a few times. The V and J genes are TRBV27 and TRBJ1-2, with 7 bases lining up with TRBD1. The CDR3 spans 14 residues. V was pared by 5 bases and J by 4 bases, with 7 bases of the junction left unmatched. Looked up from germline, CDR1 is MNHEY and CDR2 is SMNVEV (reference sequence). This CDR3 reads CASSTYRGGYGYTF. The DNA for the CDR3 is TGTGCCAGCAGTACTTACAGGGGCGGCTATGGCTACACCTTC.

The sample holds many counts of this clonotype. The gene calls are TRBV2 and TRBJ2-5; TRBD2 aligns across 12 bases. CDR3 length: 16 amino acids. Germline values: CDR1 SNHLY, CDR2 FYNNEI. The V and J ends lost 6 bases and 2 bases, in that order; junction bases with no gene match: 7. CDR3 DNA: TGTGCCAGCAGGAGAATCGGACTAGCGGGGCAAGAGACCCAGTACTTC. This sequence encodes CASRRIGLAGQETQYF.

Remarks on this clonotype: A read error may be the cause here, since a much bigger clone is one base away. The V gene is TRBV7-9, the J gene TRBJ2-7; D is perhaps TRBD1 (6 bases). This CDR3 has 16 residues. Germline values: CDR1 SEHNR, CDR2 FQNEAQ (reference sequence). V lost 1 base, J lost 0 bases, and 13 bases lay in between. This CDR3 reads CASSLGAGVISYEQYF. CDR3 bases: TGTGCCAGCAGCTTAGGGGCAGGGGTTATCTCCTACGAGCAGTACTTC. The complete variable domain, with remaining parts taken from reference TRBV7-9 and TRBJ2-7, reads DTGVSQNPRHKITKRGQNVTFRCDPISEHNRLYWYRQTLGQGPEFLTYFQNEAQLEKSRLLSDRFSAERPKGSFSTLEIQRTEQGDSAMYLCASSLGAGVISYEQYFGPGTRLTVT.

This clonotype has a handful of counts. This chain connects TRBV11-2 to TRBJ2-6, with 7 bases matching TRBD2. Trimming at V came to 2 bases and at J to 4 bases, leaving 8 bases not matched to a gene. The CDR3 length is 17 residues. CDR1 and CDR2 (germline): SGHAT, FQNNGV. The CDR3 DNA is TGTGCCAGCAGCTTACCGGGAGGACACTTCGGGGCCAACGTCCTGACTTTC. Amino acids: CASSLPGGHFGANVLTF.

The chain links TRBV19 to TRBJ2-1, with D perhaps matching TRBD2 (6 bases). The V end lost 5 bases, the J end lost 7 bases, and 18 bases lay between the germline ends. The CDR3 consists of 15 residues. Per the germline V gene, CDR1 is LNHDA and CDR2 is SQIVND (reference sequence). The CDR3 DNA reads TGTGCCAGTAGTTTTAGGGAGGCTGGGGAGAATGAGCAGTTCTTC. Encoded protein: CASSFREAGENEQFF. The variable domain in full, with the rest retrieved from reference TRBV19 and TRBJ2-1, is DGGITQSPKYLFRKEGQNVTLSCEQNLNHDAMYWYRQDPGQGLRLIYYSQIVNDFQKGDIAEGYSVSREKKESFPLTVTSAQKNPTAFYLCASSFREAGENEQFFGPGTRLTVL.

As DNA, the CDR3 is TGTGCCAGCTCACCCCTTGATAGCGGAGACCTCTACAATGAGCAGTTCTTC. Amino acid sequence: CASSPLDSGDLYNEQFF. The chain couples TRBV18 to TRBJ2-1, with TRBD2 as a possible D gene (6 bases). Trimming shortened V by 3 bases and J by 3 bases, and 18 bases separated the two germline ends. Looked up from germline, CDR1 is KGHSH and CDR2 is LQKENI. The CDR3 runs to 17 residues.

This clonotype came up many times. This rearrangement joins TRBV7-2 to TRBJ2-1, with TRBD1 matching 8 bases. V shed 1 base, J shed 8 bases, and the junction held 4 bases outside the gene matches. The CDR3 runs to 14 residues. CDR1 and CDR2 (germline): SGHTA, FQGNSA. The CDR3 region is CASSLDGQGDEQFF. As DNA, the CDR3 is TGTGCCAGCAGCTTAGACGGACAGGGCGATGAGCAGTTCTTC.

This clonotype was picked up one time. The chain joins TRBV11-2 to TRBJ2-3; 10 bases map to TRBD2. CDR3 size: 18 residues. Germline CDR1 is SGHAT and CDR2 is FQNNGV. V was clipped by 2 bases and J by 2 bases; unmatched bases: 10. CDR3 sequence reads: CASSLWASGGRATDTQYF. Here the CDR3 DNA reads TGTGCCAGCAGCTTATGGGCTAGCGGGGGCAGGGCCACAGATACGCAGTATTTT.

V is TRBV27 and J is TRBJ2-2; unclear D gene. Trimming shortened V by 6 bases and J by 6 bases, and 8 bases separated the two germline ends. The V gene's germline CDR1 is MNHEY and CDR2 SMNVEV (reference sequence). The CDR3 covers 12 residues. CDR3 DNA sequence: TGTGCCAGCAGATTAGATGCCGGGGAGCTGTTTTTT. Translation: CASRLDAGELFF.

The genes are TRBV20-1 and TRBJ2-3; D perhaps matches TRBD1 (5 bases). The CDR3 length is 16 residues. Germline CDR1 DFQATT, CDR2 SNEGSKA (reference sequence). Trimming shortened V by 3 bases and J by 2 bases, and 18 bases separated the two germline ends. The chain's CDR3 is CSASNRQTGFTDTQYF. The CDR3 nucleotides are TGCAGTGCTAGCAACAGACAGACCGGGTTCACAGATACGCAGTATTTT.

Points on this clonotype: One junction end does not reproduce the germline sequence, and a read error may be involved. The J gene is TRBJ2-7, the V gene TRBV7-7, with unresolved D. In germline, CDR1 is SSHAT, CDR2 FNYEAQ (reference sequence). The CDR3 consists of 13 residues. CDR3 DNA sequence: TGTGCTAGCAGCTCTCATCTAGAATCCGAGCAGTACTTC. It yields the protein CASSSHLESEQYF.

This clonotype was seen only a few times. This chain uses TRBV24-1 with TRBJ2-2; D not resolved. The germline CDR1 and CDR2 sequences are KGHDR and SFDVKD. Trimming took off 4 bases at V and 3 bases at J, with 2 bases between the two ends. The CDR3 extends over 12 amino acids. CDR3: CATSEDTGELFF. Written as DNA, the CDR3 is TGTGCCACCAGTGAGGACACCGGGGAGCTGTTTTTT.

This clonotype was seen a handful of times. This sequence joins TRBV19 and TRBJ1-4; the match to TRBD1 covers 7 bases. Per the germline V gene, CDR1 is LNHDA and CDR2 is SQIVND (reference sequence). CDR3 length equals 15 residues. V trimming: 1 base; J trimming: 4 bases; junction bases outside the gene matches: 3. This CDR3 reads CASSIGGQLNEKLFF. The CDR3 DNA follows: TGTGCCAGTAGTATAGGGGGACAGCTTAATGAAAAACTGTTTTTT.

Details on this clonotype: A read error is possible here, since a much larger clone lies one base away. The missing conserved phenylalanine or tryptophan at the end of this CDR3 makes a read error likely. V and J are TRBV7-2 and TRBJ2-7; perhaps TRBD2 as D (6 bases). The V end was cut by 3 bases, the J end by 2 bases, with 11 bases between. The CDR3 is 14 residues long. Per germline, CDR1 SGHTA and CDR2 FQGNSA. CDR3 nucleotide sequence: TGTGCCAGCAGCTTTGGGGACTCTGCCTACGAGCAGTACTTG. Its protein is CASSFGDSAYEQYL.

This clonotype was recorded many times. The gene calls are TRBV28 and TRBJ2-3; tentative D call: TRBD1 (6 bases). V was clipped by 6 bases and J by 4 bases, with 14 bases between them. Germline loops: CDR1 MDHEN, CDR2 SYDVKM. CDR3 length equals 14 residues. CDR3 nucleotide sequence: TGTGCCAGCAGCCAGGGGTATGCGGCAGATACGCAGTATTTT. It is translated as CASSQGYAADTQYF.

The rearrangement joins TRBV7-6 to TRBJ2-7, with D possibly matching TRBD2 (6 bases). Trimming stripped 5 bases from V and 6 bases from J, with 17 bases between. Germline loops: CDR1 SGHVS, CDR2 FNYEAQ. The length of the CDR3 is 14 residues. CDR3 region: CASSPLRGRLEQYF. The DNA for the CDR3 is TGTGCCAGCAGCCCCCTCCGGGGGAGGCTCGAGCAGTACTTC.

This clonotype was counted between two and nine times. This chain connects TRBV6-1 to TRBJ2-3; TRBD2 aligns across 10 bases. The CDR3 is 16 amino acids. Trimming took 6 bases from V and 1 from J; bases not matched to a gene: 7. Germline CDR1 reads MNHNS; CDR2 reads SASEGT. CDR3 coding DNA: TGTGCCAGCAGCCTTAGGACTAGCGGAGGCACAGATACGCAGTATTTT. It yields the protein CASSLRTSGGTDTQYF.

The CDR3 DNA follows: TGTGCCAGCAGCGGACAAGGGGCCAACGTCCTGACTTTC. Its translation: CASSGQGANVLTF. This chain joins TRBV5-4 and TRBJ2-6; possible D gene TRBD1, 5 bases. The CDR3 covers 13 residues. The germline gives CDR1 SGHNT, CDR2 YYREEE (reference sequence). Trimming took off 4 bases at V and 4 bases at J, with 6 bases between the two ends. The variable domain in full, with the rest retrieved from reference TRBV5-4 and TRBJ2-6, is ETGVTQSPTHLIKTRGQQVTLRCSSQSGHNTVSWYQQALGQGPQFIFQYYREEENGRGNFPPRFSGLQFPNYSSELNVNALELDDSALYLCASSGQGANVLTFGAGSRLTVL.